The entry below describes one TCR beta chain. This sample stems from a study of T cells in Graves' hyperthyroidism and ophthalmopathy. Researchers amplified the TCR beta CDR3 regions from RNA transcripts. The primer set for the first-round RT-PCR of the TCR CDR3 was HTBI. TCRdb re-called the multiplex PCR reads with MiXCR, one entry per CDR3 protein. The table lists about 400,000 distinct CDR3 sequences, 15% to 19% of them singletons. The sequencing input was blood. This receptor was identified in a woman under 30 with Graves' hyperthyroidism.

The CDR3 DNA sequence: TGCAGCGACCAGCGCCAGGAAATCTATGGCTACACCTTC. Amino acid sequence: CSDQRQEIYGYTF. This chain connects TRBV29-1 to TRBJ1-2; D ambiguous. V lost 7 bases and J lost 4, with 16 bases in between. This CDR3 has 13 residues. Germline-derived CDR1 and CDR2 are SQVTM and ANQGSEA.